This passage covers 30 T cell receptor beta chains from one sample sequenced in a study of shared clonotypes between healthy human individuals. Generated by immunoSEQ multiplex PCR, the TCRdb table keeps only in-frame clones and is missing some. The sample lists roughly 1 million clones, approximately 80% occurring once. The sequenced material came from memory CD4+ T cells from PBMCs. The sample's subset: CD45RA-negative fraction. The receptors derive from a man younger than 35 in good health. Some clones in this sample may be carry-over from other donors' samples.

Concerning this clone: A read error is likely here: a far larger clone is one base away. Other DNA sequences in the sample encode the same CDR3. This chain joins TRBV30 and TRBJ1-1; D gene uncertain. V was pared by 3 bases and J by 5 bases, with 7 bases between. This CDR3 is 11 amino acids long. Germline CDR1 and CDR2: GTSNPN and SVGIG (reference sequence). CDR3 in amino acids: CAWRDMTEAFF. The CDR3 region has the DNA TGTGCCTGGAGAGACATGACTGAAGCTTTCTTT.

The chain has TRBV5-4 and TRBJ2-5; 10 positions match TRBD2. The CDR3 contains 16 residues. Germline CDR1 reads SGHNT; CDR2 reads YYREEE (reference sequence). V was clipped by 0 bases and J by 5 bases; unmatched bases: 7. CDR3 amino acids: CASSLGSGRAWETQYF. CDR3 nucleotide sequence: TGTGCCAGCAGCTTGGGAAGCGGGAGGGCCTGGGAGACCCAGTACTTC.

This clone has a single count. This rearrangement joins TRBV10-3 to TRBJ2-2, with D possibly matching TRBD2 (6 bases). V was pared by 3 bases and J by 8 bases, with 13 bases between. CDR1 and CDR2 from the germline V gene are ENHRY and SYGVKD. The CDR3 length is 14 residues. CDR3 sequence: CAISDFGGTGELFF. The CDR3 DNA follows: TGTGCCATCAGTGATTTTGGAGGGACTGGGGAGCTGTTTTTT.

The chain is built from TRBV28 and TRBJ2-1, with TRBD2 matching 8 bases. Germline trimming cut 7 bases from V and 2 bases from J; bases unmatched to any gene: 10. The CDR3 spans 16 residues. Germline V gene data show CDR1 as MDHEN and CDR2 as SYDVKM. The CDR3 is CASTSPGGAPYNEQFF. The CDR3 nucleotides read TGTGCCAGCACCTCCCCCGGGGGGGCACCCTACAATGAGCAGTTCTTC.

V is TRBV19 and J is TRBJ2-5; either TRBD1 or TRBD2 may fit D (5 bases each). Germline lookup yields CDR1 LNHDA and CDR2 SQIVND (reference sequence). V dropped 3 bases and J dropped 9 bases, with 17 bases sitting between them. The CDR3 covers 14 residues. CDR3 sequence: CASSIGAGAAAQYF. CDR3 DNA sequence: TGTGCCAGTAGTATTGGGGCAGGCGCAGCGGCCCAGTACTTC.

CDR3: CAISEWAAADTQYF. CDR3 in DNA: TGTGCCATCAGTGAGTGGGCCGCCGCGGATACGCAGTATTTT. The J gene is TRBJ2-3, the V gene TRBV10-3; the D is unclear. V was cut by 1 base and J by 6 bases, with 11 bases left in between. Germline CDR1 reads ENHRY; CDR2 reads SYGVKD. There are 14 residues in the CDR3.

CDR3 loop: CASSEEGGDQETQYF. The CDR3 DNA reads TGTGCCAGCAGTGAAGAGGGCGGGGACCAAGAGACCCAGTACTTC. This chain uses TRBV6-1 with TRBJ2-5; D possibly corresponds to TRBD2 (6 bases). Germline V gene sequence: CDR1 MNHNS, CDR2 SASEGT. V gave up 1 base and J gave up 0 bases, with 9 bases separating them. The CDR3 loop spans 15 amino acids.

Written as DNA, the CDR3 is TGTGCCAGCTCACCGTGGGGTCAGCCCCAGCATTTT. Translated, it gives CASSPWGQPQHF. The chain uses TRBV18 and TRBJ1-5; D remains unclear. The V end was cut by 3 bases, the J end by 6 bases, with 6 bases between. This CDR3 region has 12 residues. In germline, CDR1 is KGHSH, CDR2 LQKENI.

In this sample, this clone turned up many times. The same CDR3 arises from other DNA sequences in this sample as well. The chain couples TRBV5-4 to TRBJ2-3; the match to TRBD2 covers 13 bases. V dropped 5 bases and J dropped 2; count of bases not matched to a gene: 5. The V gene's germline CDR1 is SGHNT and CDR2 YYREEE (reference sequence). The CDR3 length is 16 residues. In nucleotides, the CDR3 is TGTGCCAGCAGTCGTGGACTAGCGGGAGTCACAGATACGCAGTATTTT. Translated, it gives CASSRGLAGVTDTQYF.

The genes are TRBV7-8 and TRBJ1-2, with no clear D. CDR1 is SGHVS, CDR2 FQNEAQ, per germline. The length of the CDR3 is 16 residues. V gave up 1 base and J gave up 3 bases, with 15 bases separating them. CDR3 protein: CASSLGLAGTHYGYTF. The CDR3 nucleotides are TGTGCCAGCAGCTTAGGGTTGGCAGGCACTCACTATGGCTACACCTTC.

The gene calls are TRBV10-2 and TRBJ2-2; tentative D call: TRBD2 (5 bases). Germline loops: CDR1 WSHSY, CDR2 SAAADI. The length of the CDR3 is 16 residues. The germline V and J ends were trimmed by 8 bases and 3 bases, with 19 bases remaining between them. CDR3 sequence: CASAQRRTEHTGELFF. CDR3 DNA sequence: TGCGCCAGCGCTCAAAGGAGGACGGAACACACCGGGGAGCTGTTTTTT.

The chain carries TRBV28 and TRBJ1-6; D might be TRBD1 (5 bases). The germline V gene has CDR1 MDHEN and CDR2 SYDVKM. With 3 bases removed from V and 10 bases from J, the gap between germline ends came to 7 bases. The CDR3 extends over 12 amino acids. DNA for the CDR3: TGTGCCAGCAGTTTCCAGGGATCACCCCTCCACTTT. It specifies CASSFQGSPLHF.

The chain links TRBV6-6 to TRBJ2-4, with TRBD1 matching 8 bases. CDR3 length: 13 residues. The junction had 2 bases not matched to a gene; V was cut back by 4 bases and J by 6 bases. From germline, CDR1 is MNHNY and CDR2 SVGAGI (reference sequence). Written as DNA, the CDR3 is TGTGCCAGCAGTTCCGGGACAGGAAACATTCAGTACTTC. Amino acid sequence: CASSSGTGNIQYF.

CDR3 sequence: CASRQGPAYGYTF. CDR3 sequence (DNA): TGTGCCAGCAGACAGGGGCCGGCCTATGGCTACACCTTC. The chain joins TRBV27 to TRBJ1-2; 7 bases are shared with TRBD1. The CDR3 has 13 residues. Germline CDR1 and CDR2: MNHEY and SMNVEV (reference sequence). J gave up 4 bases and V 6 bases, and 5 bases lay outside the gene matches.

This clone has a single count. The chain links TRBV28 to TRBJ1-2; TRBD1 aligns across 7 bases. CDR3 length: 15 residues. Looked up from germline, CDR1 is MDHEN and CDR2 is SYDVKM. V dropped 2 bases and J dropped 1; count of bases not matched to a gene: 4. The CDR3 here is CASSLQGGDNYGYTF. The CDR3 nucleotides read TGTGCCAGCAGTTTACAGGGGGGGGATAACTATGGCTACACCTTC.

The V gene is TRBV14, the J gene TRBJ2-1; 10 bases fit TRBD2. The CDR3 covers 15 residues. CDR1 and CDR2 from the germline V gene are SGHDN and FVKESK. Trimming took 6 bases from V and 8 from J; bases not matched to a gene: 10. The CDR3 coding sequence is TGTGCCAGCAGACCAACTAGCGGGAATTGGCATGAGCAGTTCTTC. It yields the protein CASRPTSGNWHEQFF.

CDR3 DNA sequence: TGTGCCAGCAGTGACCTCCTTGACAGCTATAGCAATCAGCCCCAGCATTTT. Its protein product is CASSDLLDSYSNQPQHF. The chain has TRBV6-1 and TRBJ1-5, with TRBD1 as a possible D gene (5 bases). Germline values: CDR1 MNHNS, CDR2 SASEGT. The CDR3 has 17 residues. Trimming left V 3 bases short and J 0 bases short, with 15 bases between.

The chain links TRBV7-3 to TRBJ1-2; tentative D call: TRBD1 (6 bases). V was clipped by 5 bases and J by 3 bases, with 13 bases between them. Looked up from germline, CDR1 is SGHTA and CDR2 is FQGTGA. The CDR3 extends over 14 amino acids. CDR3 DNA: TGTGCCAGCAGCCAAGGGGGGAGTTACTATGGCTACACCTTC. Translated: CASSQGGSYYGYTF.

CDR3 residues: CASRPTGLSGANVLTF. For the CDR3, the DNA is TGTGCCAGCAGACCAACAGGGTTATCTGGGGCCAACGTCCTGACTTTC. This chain connects TRBV28 to TRBJ2-6; TRBD1 might be the D (6 bases). The CDR3 runs to 16 residues. In germline, CDR1 is MDHEN, CDR2 SYDVKM. The V end lost 6 bases, the J end lost 1 base, and 13 bases lay between the germline ends.

This clone turned up a few times. V usage is TRBV5-1 and J usage is TRBJ2-7, with 7 bases fitting TRBD1. The trim removed 0 bases at V and 6 bases at J, leaving 6 bases unmatched. The CDR3 runs to 14 residues. Per germline, CDR1 SGHRS and CDR2 YFSETQ. The CDR3 nucleotides read TGCGCCAGCAGCTTGGGACAGGGATCAAGCGAGCAGTACTTC. Amino acid sequence: CASSLGQGSSEQYF.

About this clone: This sample also contains other DNA sequences that code for the same CDR3. The chain carries TRBV2 and TRBJ1-1, with TRBD1 as a possible D gene (6 bases). V lost 7 bases, J lost 0 bases, and 9 bases lay in between. The CDR3 runs to 13 residues. Germline V gene sequence: CDR1 SNHLY, CDR2 FYNNEI. The CDR3 here is CASNRDMNTEAFF. As DNA, the CDR3 is TGTGCCAGCAACAGGGACATGAACACTGAAGCTTTCTTT.

The V call is TRBV5-1, the J call TRBJ2-3; 8 bases map to TRBD2. Unmatched junction bases numbered 1, after V lost 0 bases and J lost 1 base. CDR1 and CDR2 from the germline V gene are SGHRS and YFSETQ. The CDR3 length is 15 residues. The CDR3 sequence is CASSLETSGTDTQYF. The CDR3 coding sequence is TGCGCCAGCAGCTTGGAGACTAGCGGCACAGATACGCAGTATTTT. Full variable domain (rest looked up from reference TRBV5-1 and TRBJ2-3): KAGVTQTPRYLIKTRGQQVTLSCSPISGHRSVSWYQQTPGQGLQFLFEYFSETQRNKGNFPGRFSGRQFSNSRSEMNVSTLELGDSALYLCASSLETSGTDTQYFGPGTRLTVL.

The chain employs TRBV27 and TRBJ2-7; 11 bases are shared with TRBD1. The CDR3 consists of 15 residues. V lost 3 bases, J lost 6 bases, and 7 bases stayed unmatched. Germline CDR1 and CDR2: MNHEY and SMNVEV (reference sequence). CDR3 protein: CASSFGDRGNSEQYF. In DNA, the CDR3 is TGTGCCAGCAGTTTTGGGGACAGGGGGAATAGCGAGCAGTACTTC.

On this clone: The same CDR3 is also encoded by other DNA sequences in this sample. The chain joins TRBV7-9 to TRBJ2-2, with no clear D. Germline lookup yields CDR1 SEHNR and CDR2 FQNEAQ (reference sequence). Between the trimmed V and J ends, which lost 0 bases and 4 bases, there was a span of 3 bases. The CDR3 spans 13 residues. CDR3 sequence reads: CASSLASTGELFF. The CDR3 DNA reads TGTGCCAGCAGCTTAGCGTCCACCGGGGAGCTGTTTTTT.

The V and J genes are TRBV27 and TRBJ2-2, with D unclear. The CDR3 runs 12 residues. Germline assignment: CDR1 MNHEY and CDR2 SMNVEV (reference sequence). V was cut by 4 bases and J by 2 bases, with 2 bases left in between. The CDR3 loop reads CASSYNTGELFF. CDR3 bases: TGTGCCAGCAGTTATAACACCGGGGAGCTGTTTTTT.

The rearrangement links TRBV30 to TRBJ1-5; possibly TRBD1 for D (6 bases). Germline CDR1 GTSNPN, CDR2 SVGIG (reference sequence). The CDR3 is made up of 14 amino acids. Trimming pared 0 bases from V and 9 bases from J, leaving 15 bases between. The CDR3 nucleotides read TGTGCCTGGAGTGTAGGGGACACCTCAAGGCCCCAGCATTTT. It yields the protein CAWSVGDTSRPQHF. Full variable domain (outside the CDR3, taken from reference TRBV30 and TRBJ1-5): SQTIHQWPATLVQPVGSPLSLECTVEGTSNPNLYWYRQAAGRGLQLLFYSVGIGQISSEVPQNLSASRPQDRQFILSSKKLLLSDSGFYLCAWSVGDTSRPQHFGDGTRLSIL.

J is TRBJ1-1 and V is TRBV6-4; maybe TRBD1 (6 bases). Between the trimmed V and J ends, which lost 0 bases and 6 bases, there was a span of 14 bases. This CDR3 is 15 amino acids long. Looked up from germline, CDR1 is MRHNA and CDR2 is SNTAGT. The CDR3 DNA is TGTGCCAGCAGTGACTCGAGGGGGGACCGGTCTGAAGCTTTCTTT. Translating gives CASSDSRGDRSEAFF.

The chain has TRBV6-1 and TRBJ2-7; possible D gene TRBD1, 5 bases. Per the germline V gene, CDR1 is MNHNS and CDR2 is SASEGT. Trimming removed 6 bases at V and 2 bases at J, with 17 bases between. The length of the CDR3 is 15 residues. The CDR3 nucleotides read TGTGCCAGCAGGGCAATCAGGGTAGGGACCTACGAGCAGTACTTC. Translating gives CASRAIRVGTYEQYF.

The chain couples TRBV5-1 to TRBJ2-1, with 7 bases aligning to TRBD1. Germline CDR1 and CDR2: SGHRS and YFSETQ. V gave up 3 bases and J gave up 5 bases; unmatched junction bases: 11. The CDR3 totals 16 residues. CDR3 DNA sequence: TGCGCCAGCAGCTGGATGGACAGGTCCCTAAACAATGAGCAGTTCTTC. It specifies CASSWMDRSLNNEQFF.

J is TRBJ2-7 and V is TRBV28; D perhaps matches TRBD2 (5 bases). This CDR3 comprises 14 residues. V was pared by 7 bases and J by 3 bases, with 16 bases between. Germline lookup yields CDR1 MDHEN and CDR2 SYDVKM. CDR3 loop: CASINGGRYYEQYF. CDR3 coding DNA: TGTGCCAGCATAAATGGAGGCCGATACTACGAGCAGTACTTC. The entire variable domain, with the rest obtained from reference TRBV28 and TRBJ2-7, is as follows: DVKVTQSSRYLVKRTGEKVFLECVQDMDHENMFWYRQDPGLGLRLIYFSYDVKMKEKGDIPEGYSVSREKKERFSLILESASTNQTSMYLCASINGGRYYEQYFGPGTRLTVT.